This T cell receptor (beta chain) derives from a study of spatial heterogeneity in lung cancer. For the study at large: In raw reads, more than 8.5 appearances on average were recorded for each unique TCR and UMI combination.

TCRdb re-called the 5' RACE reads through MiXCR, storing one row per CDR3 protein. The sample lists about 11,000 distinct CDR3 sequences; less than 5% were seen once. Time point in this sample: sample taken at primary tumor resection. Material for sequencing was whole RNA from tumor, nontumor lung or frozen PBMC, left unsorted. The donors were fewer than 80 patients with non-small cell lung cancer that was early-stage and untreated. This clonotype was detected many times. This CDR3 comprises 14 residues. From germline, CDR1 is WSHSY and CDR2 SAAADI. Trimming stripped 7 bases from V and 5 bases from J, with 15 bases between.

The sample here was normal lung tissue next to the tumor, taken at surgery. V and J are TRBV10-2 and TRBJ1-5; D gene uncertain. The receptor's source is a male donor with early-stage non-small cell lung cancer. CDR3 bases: TGCGCCAGCAAGGAGATCGGTTCCTATCAGCCCCAGCATTTT. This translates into CASKEIGSYQPQHF.